A single sample gave rise to the 30 T cell receptor beta chains below, sequenced in a study of T cell repertoires in cytomegalovirus infection. In TCRdb, the reads were re-called with MiXCR into one record per CDR3 protein. The data show 150,000 to 200,000 distinct CDR3 sequences, approximately 15% seen once. Sequences were obtained from PBMCs. Receptors originate from a human donor in good health (CMV status not recorded). Some clones in this sample may be carry-over from other donors' samples.

This clonotype was seen many times. The chain recombines TRBV6-1 with TRBJ1-5; D is possibly TRBD1 (6 bases). Germline CDR1 MNHNS, CDR2 SASEGT. The CDR3 covers 16 residues. V lost 6 bases and J 3 bases, leaving 18 bases between the germline ends. The CDR3: CASRVDRNGVNQPQHF. CDR3 in DNA: TGTGCCAGCAGAGTCGACAGGAACGGAGTCAATCAGCCCCAGCATTTT.

This clonotype was observed many times. The chain couples TRBV7-2 to TRBJ2-5, with 12 nucleotides matching TRBD2. Germline CDR1 is SGHTA and CDR2 is FQGNSA. Germline trimming cut 3 bases from V and 5 bases from J; bases unmatched to any gene: 4. This CDR3 contains 15 residues. The CDR3 region is CASSLALAGGETQYF. The CDR3 nucleotides read TGTGCCAGCAGCTTGGCTCTAGCGGGAGGGGAGACCCAGTACTTC.

This clonotype was seen at least ten times. The J gene is TRBJ2-1, the V gene TRBV5-1, with TRBD2 matching over 13 bases. There are 15 residues in the CDR3. V lost 4 bases, J lost 6 bases, and 4 bases stayed unmatched. The germline CDR1 and CDR2 sequences are SGHRS and YFSETQ. This CDR3 is CASSHGLAGVNEQFF. In DNA form, the CDR3 reads TGCGCCAGCAGCCATGGACTAGCGGGAGTCAATGAGCAGTTCTTC.

This rearrangement joins TRBV7-2 to TRBJ2-1; the match to TRBD1 covers 7 bases. The J call could be wrong; TRBJ2-7 is a better fit for the DNA end. The CDR3 consists of 15 residues. Germline V gene sequence: CDR1 SGHTA, CDR2 FQGNSA. The CDR3 here is CASQFRDRVYNEQYF. CDR3 DNA: TGTGCCAGCCAGTTTCGAGACAGGGTCTACAATGAGCAGTACTTC.

In its sample, this clonotype was seen a few times. The chain uses TRBV28 and TRBJ1-5; TRBD1 matches 7 bases. Germline values: CDR1 MDHEN, CDR2 SYDVKM. The CDR3 contains 15 residues. V dropped 3 bases and J dropped 1; count of bases not matched to a gene: 3. CDR3 sequence (DNA): TGTGCCAGCAGTTTCTCGGGACAGAGCAATCAGCCCCAGCATTTT. Protein: CASSFSGQSNQPQHF.

This clonotype came up a few times. V usage is TRBV14 and J usage is TRBJ1-2; no clear D. Germline-derived CDR1 and CDR2 are SGHDN and FVKESK. The CDR3 contains 13 residues. V lost 1 base, J lost 7 bases, and 10 bases lay in between. CDR3 sequence reads: CASSQVPQTGYTF. As DNA, the CDR3 is TGTGCCAGCAGCCAAGTACCCCAGACTGGCTACACCTTC.

This clonotype occurred many times. This chain's CDR3 is CASSLARRGGGDEQFF. The CDR3 DNA reads TGTGCCAGCAGCTTGGCGAGGCGGGGGGGCGGGGATGAGCAGTTCTTC. The V and J genes are TRBV7-2 and TRBJ2-1, with TRBD2 matching 9 bases. CDR1 is SGHTA and CDR2 is FQGNSA in the germline V gene. The CDR3 runs to 16 residues. The V and J ends lost 3 bases and 8 bases, in that order; junction bases with no gene match: 11. Full variable domain (remainder filled in from reference TRBV7-2 and TRBJ2-1): GAGVSQSPSNKVTEKGKDVELRCDPISGHTALYWYRQSLGQGLEFLIYFQGNSAPDKSGLPSDRFSAERTGGSVSTLTIQRTQQEDSAVYLCASSLARRGGGDEQFFGPGTRLTVL.

This clonotype has a handful of counts. The chain recombines TRBV5-1 with TRBJ2-7; TRBD2 matches at 10 bases. The germline V gene encodes CDR1 SGHRS and CDR2 YFSETQ. With V trimmed by 1 base and J by 3 bases, 1 base remained unmatched. CDR3 length: 14 residues. The CDR3 region is CASSLTSGDYEQYF. In DNA form, the CDR3 reads TGCGCCAGCAGCTTGACTAGCGGGGACTACGAGCAGTACTTC.

In this sample, this clonotype turned up many times. The chain uses TRBV28 and TRBJ2-2, with 10 bases matching TRBD1. Germline lookup yields CDR1 MDHEN and CDR2 SYDVKM. The CDR3 is made up of 17 amino acids. V lost 6 bases and J lost 3; bases outside the gene matches: 10. The CDR3 region is CASSPRQGARDTGELFF. CDR3 bases: TGTGCCAGCAGCCCCCGACAGGGGGCGAGGGACACCGGGGAGCTGTTTTTT.

The chain links TRBV29-1 to TRBJ1-2; 10 bases are shared with TRBD1. This CDR3 is built from 13 residues. Looked up from germline, CDR1 is SQVTM and CDR2 is ANQGSEA. V shed 7 bases and J 4 bases; nucleotides not matched to a gene: 6. The CDR3, as DNA: TGCAGCGCTGGGACAGGGGAAGCCTATGGCTACACCTTC. It yields the protein CSAGTGEAYGYTF.

The sample holds many counts of this clonotype. The gene calls are TRBV6-1 and TRBJ2-1; 9 bases map to TRBD1. Trimming removed 5 bases from V and 7 bases from J; junction bases left unmatched: 21. From germline, CDR1 is MNHNS and CDR2 SASEGT. The CDR3 has 19 residues. The CDR3 is CASSTLRTGATKAENEQFF. Here the CDR3 DNA reads TGTGCCAGCAGTACCCTGAGGACAGGGGCCACCAAGGCGGAGAATGAGCAGTTCTTC.

This clonotype occurred a few times. This CDR3 reads CASSRTQTANTGELFF. The DNA for the CDR3 is TGTGCCAGCAGCCGGACGCAGACAGCGAACACCGGGGAGCTGTTTTTT. The chain joins TRBV14 to TRBJ2-2, with a possible D match to TRBD1 (5 bases). The CDR3 totals 16 residues. Trimming pared 4 bases from V and 0 bases from J, leaving 12 bases between. The germline gives CDR1 SGHDN, CDR2 FVKESK.

J is TRBJ2-2 and V is TRBV6-1; 8 bases fit TRBD2. The trim removed 5 bases at V and 2 bases at J, leaving 10 bases unmatched. Germline V gene data show CDR1 as MNHNS and CDR2 as SASEGT. The CDR3 loop spans 17 amino acids. In nucleotides, the CDR3 is TGTGCCAGCAGTTCCACCCGGACTAGCCCAAACACCGGGGAGCTGTTTTTT. Translation gives CASSSTRTSPNTGELFF.

This clonotype occurred many times. The CDR3 nucleotides are TGTGCCAGCAGCTTATCAGGGGGTGCTGAAGCTTTCTTT. Its protein is CASSLSGGAEAFF. The rearrangement uses TRBV7-8 and TRBJ1-1, with TRBD1 matching 7 bases. This CDR3 region has 13 residues. Trimming at V came to 2 bases and at J to 6 bases, leaving 3 bases not matched to a gene. CDR1 is SGHVS and CDR2 is FQNEAQ in the germline V gene. Looking up the rest from reference TRBV7-8 and TRBJ1-1 gives the full variable domain: GAGVSQSPRYKVAKRGQDVALRCDPISGHVSLFWYQQALGQGPEFLTYFQNEAQLDKSGLPSDRFFAERPEGSVSTLKIQRTQQEDSAVYLCASSLSGGAEAFFGQGTRLTVV.

This clonotype was picked up many times. This chain uses TRBV28 with TRBJ2-3, with 10 positions matching TRBD2. The length of the CDR3 is 14 residues. CDR1 and CDR2 from the germline V gene are MDHEN and SYDVKM. Trimming removed 5 bases from V and 4 bases from J; junction bases left unmatched: 3. CDR3 coding DNA: TGTGCCAGCAGTAGGACTAGCGGTGCAGATACGCAGTATTTT. This translates into CASSRTSGADTQYF.

This clonotype was counted many times. The chain employs TRBV28 and TRBJ2-3, with 9 bases fitting TRBD1. The CDR3 is 16 residues long. Trimming at V came to 4 bases and at J to 3 bases, leaving 8 bases not matched to a gene. The germline V gene has CDR1 MDHEN and CDR2 SYDVKM. The chain's CDR3 is CASSSPGQGLTDTQYF. CDR3 DNA: TGTGCCAGCAGTTCCCCGGGACAGGGTTTGACAGATACGCAGTATTTT.

A few counts support this clonotype. The chain combines TRBV7-9 with TRBJ2-4, with no clear D. Germline V gene sequence: CDR1 SEHNR, CDR2 FQNEAQ (reference sequence). CDR3 size: 11 residues. The V gene lost 4 bases and the J gene lost 8 bases, with 6 bases spanning the gap. As DNA, the CDR3 is TGTGCCAGCAGCTCCTCAGACATTCAGTACTTC. Encoded protein: CASSSSDIQYF. Looking up the rest from reference TRBV7-9 and TRBJ2-4 gives the full variable domain: DTGVSQNPRHKITKRGQNVTFRCDPISEHNRLYWYRQTLGQGPEFLTYFQNEAQLEKSRLLSDRFSAERPKGSFSTLEIQRTEQGDSAMYLCASSSSDIQYFGAGTRLSVL.

In nucleotides, the CDR3 is TGTGCCAGCAGCTTAAAGTACGAGCAGTACTTC. As protein: CASSLKYEQYF. The chain joins TRBV7-4 to TRBJ2-7, with D uncertain. Germline assignment: CDR1 SGHVT and CDR2 SQSDAQ. Trimming took off 2 bases at V and 4 bases at J, with 3 bases between the two ends. CDR3 length: 11 residues.

The CDR3, as DNA: TGTGCCAGCAGCCAAGAAAGAACGACGGGTGGCTACACCTTC. Protein product: CASSQERTTGGYTF. The chain couples TRBV14 to TRBJ1-2; D ambiguous. The CDR3 consists of 14 residues. Trimming took off 0 bases at V and 7 bases at J, with 12 bases between the two ends. CDR1 is SGHDN, CDR2 FVKESK, per germline.

The rearrangement joins TRBV6-2 or TRBV6-3 to TRBJ2-1; unclear D gene. Germline V gene sequence: CDR1 MNHEY, CDR2 SVGEGT. V was trimmed by 2 bases and J by 4 bases, leaving 9 bases between them. The CDR3 consists of 14 residues. The CDR3 loop reads CASSYMSEYNEQFF. The CDR3 nucleotides are TGTGCCAGCAGTTACATGTCCGAATACAATGAGCAGTTCTTC.

This clonotype was recorded at least ten times. The rearrangement joins TRBV7-8 to TRBJ2-5; 7 nucleotides agree with TRBD1. The CDR3 spans 12 residues. Germline V gene lookup returns CDR1 SGHVS and CDR2 FQNEAQ. V was pared by 6 bases and J by 5 bases, with 3 bases of the junction left unmatched. CDR3 nucleotides: TGTGCCAGCAGGCTGGGACAGGAGACCCAGTACTTC. Translating it yields CASRLGQETQYF.

The genes are TRBV2 and TRBJ1-2, with 7 bases matching TRBD1. Losses at the gene ends were 8 bases for V and 5 bases for J; bases not matched to a gene: 2. This CDR3 comprises 11 residues. CDR1 is SNHLY and CDR2 is FYNNEI in the germline V gene. The CDR3 nucleotides are TGTGCCAGCGGACAGGAGTATGGCTACACCTTC. Translation: CASGQEYGYTF.

This clonotype was detected ten times or more. The rearrangement links TRBV7-3 to TRBJ1-1; D is possibly TRBD1 (5 bases). The germline CDR1 and CDR2 sequences are SGHTA and FQGTGA. The length of the CDR3 is 13 residues. V lost 8 bases and J lost 0, with 10 bases in between. The CDR3, as DNA: TGTGCCAGCGGAACGACAGTGAACACTGAAGCTTTCTTT. It encodes CASGTTVNTEAFF.

This clonotype was found a few times. The CDR3 bases are TGCAGCGTTGCCTTACAGTATAATTCACCCCTCCACTTT. Its protein is CSVALQYNSPLHF. V gene TRBV29-1 combines with J gene TRBJ1-6; D gene unclear. Germline CDR1 SQVTM, CDR2 ANQGSEA. The CDR3 consists of 13 residues. The V end lost 4 bases, the J end lost 4 bases, and 8 bases lay between the germline ends.

In its sample, this clonotype was seen many times. The genes are TRBV7-8 and TRBJ1-2; a weak D match, TRBD1 (5 bases). CDR3 length equals 14 residues. Germline CDR1 and CDR2: SGHVS and FQNEAQ. V dropped 5 bases and J dropped 4 bases, with 14 bases sitting between them. The CDR3 is CASSGREGIYGYTF. The CDR3 nucleotides read TGTGCCAGCAGCGGGCGAGAGGGGATCTATGGCTACACCTTC.

This clonotype was detected only a few times. The chain links TRBV30 to TRBJ1-1; TRBD1 might be the D (5 bases). The CDR3 has 14 amino acids. From germline, CDR1 is GTSNPN and CDR2 SVGIG (reference sequence). Trimming removed 0 bases from V and 3 bases from J, with 11 bases in between. CDR3 DNA sequence: TGTGCCTGGAGTGTACTCCGGGACCACACTGAAGCTTTCTTT. Protein: CAWSVLRDHTEAFF.

This clonotype was observed many times. The V and J genes are TRBV14 and TRBJ1-1; 7 bases fit TRBD1. The CDR3 length is 15 residues. The germline CDR1 and CDR2 sequences are SGHDN and FVKESK. V lost 1 base and J lost 6; bases outside the gene matches: 8. The CDR3 region has the DNA TGTGCCAGCAGCCAAGCTTGGACAGGAACTCCTGAAGCTTTCTTT. It is translated as CASSQAWTGTPEAFF.

This clonotype was counted at least ten times. The chain uses TRBV20-1 and TRBJ1-2; D gene unclear. In germline, CDR1 is DFQATT, CDR2 SNEGSKA (reference sequence). The V gene lost 0 bases and the J gene lost 7 bases, with 15 bases spanning the gap. The CDR3 consists of 14 residues. DNA for the CDR3: TGCAGTGCTAGAGATCTCATTCGTACAGCTGGCTACACCTTC. This codes for CSARDLIRTAGYTF.

This rearrangement joins TRBV14 to TRBJ2-1; the match to TRBD2 covers 9 bases. CDR1 and CDR2 (germline): SGHDN, FVKESK. This CDR3 has 16 amino acids. The ends lost 0 bases at V and 4 bases at J; junction bases unmatched: 4. CDR3 nucleotide sequence: TGTGCCAGCAGCCAAGATCCGGGACTAGCTTACAATGAGCAGTTCTTC. Protein product: CASSQDPGLAYNEQFF. Complete variable domain (other parts from reference TRBV14 and TRBJ2-1): EAGVTQFPSHSVIEKGQTVTLRCDPISGHDNLYWYRRVMGKEIKFLLHFVKESKQDESGMPNNRFLAERTGGTYSTLKVQPAELEDSGVYFCASSQDPGLAYNEQFFGPGTRLTVL.

Concerning this clonotype: The DNA is left out, because the CDR3 cannot be placed on it with certainty; the CDR3 is given as TCRdb lists it. The chain couples TRBV7-5 to TRBJ2-5; the table's D call, TRBD1, has no DNA check behind it. TRBV7-5 is a listed pseudogene. The CDR3 is 17 amino acids in total, end residues counted. CDR3 sequence reads: CISVPEAGGLSQETQYF.